One and the same sample provided the 27 T cell receptor beta chains below, sequenced in a study of T cell repertoires in cytomegalovirus infection. TCRdb re-analysed the reads in MiXCR, keeping a single row per CDR3 protein. Altogether just under 550,000 distinct CDR3 sequences are present, 26% being singletons, with the ten largest covering around 14%. Sequences were obtained from PBMCs. The receptor source for this set is a human donor in good health (CMV status not recorded). Some clones in this sample may be carry-over from other donors' samples.

This clonotype was seen only a few times. The genes are TRBV5-8 and TRBJ2-3, with D perhaps matching TRBD1 or TRBD2 (6 bases each). CDR3 size: 16 residues. Per germline, CDR1 SGHTS and CDR2 YDEGEE. With 3 bases removed from V and 4 bases from J, the gap between germline ends came to 18 bases. CDR3 residues: CASSSGASNIPDTQYF. For the CDR3, the DNA is TGTGCCAGCAGCTCGGGGGCCTCTAATATTCCAGATACGCAGTATTTT.

This clonotype was counted at least ten times. This rearrangement joins TRBV7-2 to TRBJ1-2; 7 bases agree with TRBD1. The CDR3 sequence is 13 residues long. Trimming at V came to 2 bases and at J to 8 bases, leaving 5 bases not matched to a gene. Germline V CDR1 and CDR2: SGHTA, FQGNSA. Written as DNA, the CDR3 is TGTGCCAGCAGCTTAAGTAGGGGGCAAGGCTACACCTTC. It codes for CASSLSRGQGYTF.

This sequence joins TRBV4-1 and TRBJ2-5; perhaps TRBD2 as D (6 bases). The germline V gene has CDR1 MGHRA and CDR2 YSYEKL. The CDR3 totals 20 residues. Trimming shortened V by 3 bases and J by 5 bases, and 31 bases separated the two germline ends. In DNA, the CDR3 is TGCGCCAGCAGCCAGCCGTTGGGAGAGCGCGGGGCCACGCCCGGGGAGACCCAGTACTTC. Encoded protein: CASSQPLGERGATPGETQYF.

V gene TRBV2 combines with J gene TRBJ2-5; D is perhaps TRBD2 (6 bases). Trimming removed 4 bases at V and 1 base at J, with 10 bases between. This CDR3 region has 14 residues. Germline lookup yields CDR1 SNHLY and CDR2 FYNNEI. The CDR3 DNA reads TGTGCCAGCAGTGCCCGGACTATCCAAGAGACCCAGTACTTC. Translated, it gives CASSARTIQETQYF. The full variable domain, its missing parts supplied by reference TRBV2 and TRBJ2-5, is EPEVTQTPSHQVTQMGQEVILRCVPISNHLYFYWYRQILGQKVEFLVSFYNNEISEKSEIFDDQFSVERPDGSNFTLKIRSTKLEDSAMYFCASSARTIQETQYFGPGTRLLVL.

CDR3 loop: CASNNIAGVETQYF. In nucleotides, the CDR3 is TGTGCCAGCAACAATATAGCGGGAGTGGAGACCCAGTACTTC. This chain uses TRBV7-6 with TRBJ2-5, with 9 bases lining up with TRBD2. From germline, CDR1 is SGHVS and CDR2 FNYEAQ. With 7 bases clipped from V and 5 bases from J, the junction kept 8 bases outside the gene matches. The CDR3 loop spans 14 amino acids.

The chain recombines TRBV7-8 with TRBJ2-1; 8 bases align to TRBD2. With 8 bases clipped from V and 4 bases from J, the junction kept 13 bases outside the gene matches. The CDR3 extends over 16 amino acids. The germline V gene encodes CDR1 SGHVS and CDR2 FQNEAQ. This CDR3 reads CASSERSGKWYNEQFF. The CDR3 DNA reads TGTGCCAGCTCCGAGCGTAGCGGGAAGTGGTACAATGAGCAGTTCTTC.

There are a few counts of this clonotype. The chain is built from TRBV28 and TRBJ2-7, with 11 bases identical to TRBD2. V lost 6 bases and J lost 4; bases outside the gene matches: 5. The CDR3 consists of 14 residues. Germline loops: CDR1 MDHEN, CDR2 SYDVKM. CDR3 residues: CASSALAGVYEQYV. Here the CDR3 DNA reads TGTGCCAGCAGCGCACTAGCGGGAGTATACGAGCAGTACGTC.

This clonotype came up many times. The chain is built from TRBV7-2 and TRBJ1-5; D remains ambiguous. The CDR3 is 14 amino acids. The germline V gene encodes CDR1 SGHTA and CDR2 FQGNSA. The V and J ends lost 1 base and 6 bases respectively, with 10 bases between them. In nucleotides, the CDR3 is TGTGCCAGCAGCTTAGGCCAGATGGGTCAGCCCCAGCATTTT. Its translation: CASSLGQMGQPQHF.

This chain connects TRBV12-3 or TRBV12-4 to TRBJ2-7; D is ambiguous. The CDR3 loop spans 13 amino acids. The V end was cut by 3 bases, the J end by 5 bases, with 11 bases between. Here the CDR3 DNA reads TGTGCCAGCAGTTTCTCTGAAGAAGACGAGCAGTACTTC. It is translated as CASSFSEEDEQYF.

This chain uses TRBV19 with TRBJ2-7; D may be TRBD1 or TRBD2 (5 bases each). Trimming removed 5 bases at V and 1 base at J, with 15 bases between. The germline gives CDR1 LNHDA, CDR2 SQIVND (reference sequence). CDR3 length: 15 amino acids. The CDR3 DNA reads TGTGCCAGTAGTCCCGCCGAGGGGTTTTCCTACGAGCAGTACTTC. It encodes CASSPAEGFSYEQYF.

The chain uses TRBV11-3 and TRBJ2-2, with 9 bases lining up with TRBD1. Germline trimming cut 11 bases from V and 4 bases from J; bases unmatched to any gene: 8. This CDR3 contains 14 residues. Germline values: CDR1 SGHNT, CDR2 YENEEA. The CDR3 region is CAGSGTGPTGELFF. DNA for the CDR3: TGTGCCGGGTCCGGGACAGGGCCCACCGGGGAGCTGTTTTTT.

This sequence joins TRBV6-2 or TRBV6-3 and TRBJ1-1; D is unclear. This CDR3 contains 12 residues. CDR1 is MNHEY and CDR2 is SVGEGT in the germline V gene. Trimming left V 1 base short and J 5 bases short, with 5 bases between. CDR3 loop: CASSYLRTEAFF. CDR3 nucleotide sequence: TGTGCCAGCAGTTACTTACGAACTGAAGCTTTCTTT.

There are a few counts of this clonotype. The chain has TRBV24-1 and TRBJ2-1, with 9 bases aligning to TRBD2. After removal of 1 base from V and 5 bases from J, the junction contained 5 bases not matched to a gene. CDR1 is KGHDR and CDR2 is SFDVKD in the germline V gene. This CDR3 has 16 residues. The CDR3, as DNA: TGTGCCACCAGTGATTTTCCTGGGACTAGCAACAATGAGCAGTTCTTC. This translates into CATSDFPGTSNNEQFF.

The V call is TRBV18, the J call TRBJ2-5, with D tentatively TRBD1 or TRBD2 (6 bases each). V shed 5 bases and J shed 1 base, with 11 bases lying between them. CDR1 KGHSH and CDR2 LQKENI come from the germline V gene. This CDR3 is built from 14 residues. CDR3 sequence reads: CASSKQGGQETQYF. The CDR3 nucleotides are TGTGCCAGCTCAAAACAGGGAGGCCAAGAGACCCAGTACTTC.

This clonotype was seen only a few times. This sequence joins TRBV7-2 and TRBJ2-7; the D is unclear. The germline V gene encodes CDR1 SGHTA and CDR2 FQGNSA. CDR3 size: 15 residues. V was clipped by 1 base and J by 0 bases, with 10 bases between them. In DNA, the CDR3 is TGTGCCAGCAGCTTAGACCCTAGGAACTCCTACGAGCAGTACTTC. Translating gives CASSLDPRNSYEQYF. The entire variable domain, with the rest obtained from reference TRBV7-2 and TRBJ2-7, is as follows: GAGVSQSPSNKVTEKGKDVELRCDPISGHTALYWYRQSLGQGLEFLIYFQGNSAPDKSGLPSDRFSAERTGGSVSTLTIQRTQQEDSAVYLCASSLDPRNSYEQYFGPGTRLTVT.

V usage is TRBV19 and J usage is TRBJ2-1; the D call may be TRBD1 or TRBD2 (5 bases each). The CDR3 extends over 14 amino acids. Trimming stripped 6 bases from V and 2 bases from J, with 11 bases between. Looked up from germline, CDR1 is LNHDA and CDR2 is SQIVND (reference sequence). CDR3 nucleotides: TGTGCCAGTAGATACCGGGACCCCTACAATGAGCAGTTCTTC. This translates into CASRYRDPYNEQFF.

This clonotype was counted ten times or more. The V gene is TRBV7-2, the J gene TRBJ1-3; unclear D gene. V was cut by 2 bases and J by 3 bases, with 8 bases left in between. The CDR3 consists of 14 residues. In germline, CDR1 is SGHTA, CDR2 FQGNSA. In DNA, the CDR3 is TGTGCCAGCAGCTTAAGGCAGGATGGAAACACCATATATTTT. It translates to CASSLRQDGNTIYF.

This clonotype was observed a handful of times. The chain carries TRBV5-1 and TRBJ1-3; unclear D gene. The germline gives CDR1 SGHRS, CDR2 YFSETQ. Trimming took 4 bases from V and 0 from J, leaving 11 bases between them. CDR3 length: 15 residues. The CDR3 is CASSLDGASGNTIYF. As DNA, the CDR3 is TGCGCCAGCAGCCTGGACGGTGCCTCTGGAAACACCATATATTTT.

This clonotype was observed many times. The V and J genes are TRBV12-3 or TRBV12-4 and TRBJ2-1, with TRBD1 matching 7 bases. J lost 5 bases, V lost 8 bases, and 9 bases had no gene match. The CDR3 has 14 amino acids. CDR3 amino acids: CASGDRDRDNEQFF. CDR3 bases: TGTGCCAGCGGGGACCGGGACAGAGACAATGAGCAGTTCTTC.

The genes are TRBV2 and TRBJ1-5, with D possibly matching TRBD1 (5 bases). The CDR3 contains 13 residues. Germline V gives CDR1 SNHLY, CDR2 FYNNEI. V lost 7 bases and J 4 bases, leaving 11 bases between the germline ends. The CDR3 DNA reads as TGTGCCAGCACCGGGGCCCTGAATCAGCCCCAGCATTTT. Translated: CASTGALNQPQHF.

The CDR3 loop is CASSWAAGAVGEQYF. The CDR3 DNA follows: TGTGCCAGCAGTTGGGCGGCGGGAGCAGTCGGCGAGCAGTACTTC. This chain links TRBV6-2 or TRBV6-3 with TRBJ2-7, with TRBD2 identical over 7 bases. Germline lookup yields CDR1 MNHEY and CDR2 SVGEGT. Trimming took 4 bases from V and 6 from J; bases not matched to a gene: 12. The CDR3 has 15 amino acids.

V is TRBV7-3 and J is TRBJ2-1, with TRBD1 identical over 8 bases. The CDR3 sequence is 16 residues long. J gave up 2 bases and V 5 bases, and 8 bases lay outside the gene matches. Germline V gives CDR1 SGHTA, CDR2 FQGTGA. This CDR3 reads CASSRTARGPYNEQFF. CDR3 DNA: TGTGCCAGCAGCCGAACGGCCAGGGGGCCCTACAATGAGCAGTTCTTC.

This sequence joins TRBV5-1 and TRBJ2-3; TRBD2 aligns across 10 bases. V shed 2 bases, J shed 7 bases, and the junction held 10 bases outside the gene matches. CDR3 size: 16 residues. Germline V lookup: CDR1 SGHRS, CDR2 YFSETQ. The CDR3 reads CASSFQLAGPAYTQYF. The CDR3 coding sequence is TGCGCCAGCAGCTTCCAACTAGCGGGGCCGGCTTATACGCAGTATTTT.

This clonotype has just a few counts. The V and J genes are TRBV7-9 and TRBJ2-1, with TRBD2 matching over 13 bases. V shed 5 bases and J 6 bases; nucleotides not matched to a gene: 13. The CDR3 is made up of 18 amino acids. The germline V gene has CDR1 SEHNR and CDR2 FQNEAQ (reference sequence). In DNA form, the CDR3 reads TGTGCCAGCAGCGGGGGACTAGCGGGACGGTCTTTTAGCAATGAGCAGTTCTTC. It translates to CASSGGLAGRSFSNEQFF.

The chain employs TRBV11-2 and TRBJ2-4; 7 positions agree with TRBD2. There are 13 residues in the CDR3. Germline CDR1 is SGHAT and CDR2 is FQNNGV. Germline trimming cut 2 bases from V and 9 bases from J; bases unmatched to any gene: 4. The CDR3 spells CASSLRGERIQYF. The DNA for the CDR3 is TGTGCCAGCAGCTTACGGGGGGAACGCATTCAGTACTTC.

V gene TRBV20-1 combines with J gene TRBJ2-7; 8 bases are a match to TRBD2. From germline, CDR1 is DFQATT and CDR2 SNEGSKA (reference sequence). After removal of 6 bases from V and 4 bases from J, the junction contained 8 bases not matched to a gene. The CDR3 runs to 13 residues. Written as DNA, the CDR3 is TGCAGTGCCGTTCGGGGGGGCCAATACGAGCAGTACGTC. This sequence encodes CSAVRGGQYEQYV.

This clonotype was counted ten times or more. V usage is TRBV19 and J usage is TRBJ1-4, with D tentatively TRBD1 (6 bases). The CDR3 covers 14 residues. V lost 7 bases to trimming and J lost 6 bases, with 15 bases between them. Per the germline V gene, CDR1 is LNHDA and CDR2 is SQIVND (reference sequence). CDR3 sequence (DNA): TGTGCCAGTAAGGGGGGCGCAGTGTATGAAAAACTGTTTTTT. Protein product: CASKGGAVYEKLFF.